This T cell receptor (beta chain) derives from a study of neurological immune-mediated disorders. Unsorted libraries were prepared from 2 million PBMCs held at -80 C. Notes on the study in general: Private repertoires in all groups were suggested, as expanded clones shared no CDR3 amino acid sequences across subjects. Levels of TCR clonal expansion peaked in HTLV-1-associated myelopathy and reached their lowest in multiple sclerosis, under those of healthy controls.

There are many counts of this clonotype. The antigen remains undetermined. TCRdb reanalysed the 5' RACE reads using MiXCR and keeps one entry per CDR3 protein. The sample has 20,000 to 30,000 distinct CDR3 sequences; roughly 7% are singletons. This TCR was sampled from a woman aged 40 to 55 in good health. Material for sequencing was PBMCs.

CDR3: CASSPRASGTYEQYF. CDR3 nucleotides: TGTGCCAGCAGCCCCCGGGCTAGCGGAACCTACGAGCAGTACTTC. The chain links TRBV7-2 to TRBJ2-7, with 7 bases lining up with TRBD2. This CDR3 region has 15 residues. The germline CDR1 and CDR2 sequences are SGHTA and FQGNSA. V dropped 5 bases and J dropped 2; count of bases not matched to a gene: 9.